Listed here is a single T cell receptor (beta chain). Its antigen is currently unknown. This entry comes from a study of shared clonotypes between healthy human individuals. At the level of the study: CD4 naive cells filled three plates per donor, CD4 memory three, CD8 naive two and CD8 memory one.

Study results and limitations: Rarefaction curves obtained for sorted subsets showed sequencing incomplete despite large depth.

The CDR3 is made up of 15 amino acids. CDR1 and CDR2 from the germline V gene are SNHLY and FYNNEI. Trimming took off 2 bases at V and 9 bases at J, with 17 bases between the two ends. Evenly divided among several immunoSEQ plates was the genomic DNA of each subset. When replicate PCRs were run on sorted subsets, they used 150 to 250 ng DNA, 30,000 to 35,000 T cell genomes. Measured with immunoSEQ multiplex PCR; TCRdb has only the in-frame clones, and not every one. The data hold about 2.2 million clones, with under 95% observed a single time. Naive CD8 cells, CD45RO-negative and positively selected for CCR7, excluded terminally differentiated effector memory CD45RA+ cells.

The source of this sequence is a man aged 18 to 29 in good health. Some clones in this sample may be carry-over from other donors' samples. Sequenced material: naive CD8+ T cells from PBMCs. J is TRBJ2-1 and V is TRBV2, with TRBD2 as a possible D gene (6 bases). CDR3 loop: CASSESAGSSGEQFF. The CDR3 DNA reads TGTGCCAGCAGTGAATCTGCCGGGAGTAGTGGTGAGCAGTTCTTC.